A single sample is the source of the 6 T cell receptor beta chains below, sequenced in a study of blood T cell repertoires in COVID-19. Sequencing used immunoSEQ multiplex PCR; TCRdb keeps in-frame clones, though not all of them. The top ten clones hold just under 10% of a sample with around 100,000 clones, 84% of them seen once. The sequenced sample was peripheral blood. The receptors were gathered from a man in his forties or fifties with active or convalescent COVID-19.

V usage is TRBV7-9 and J usage is TRBJ1-1, with D perhaps TRBD1 (5 bases). The CDR3 is 13 amino acids. Germline V gene lookup returns CDR1 SEHNR and CDR2 FQNEAQ (reference sequence). The V gene lost 5 bases and the J gene lost 2 bases, with 9 bases spanning the gap. The CDR3 DNA reads TGTGCCAGCAGCCCGCAGGGAAACACTGAAGCTTTCTTT. The encoded protein is CASSPQGNTEAFF.

The chain is built from TRBV19 and TRBJ1-1; no firm D call. The CDR3 covers 13 residues. Trimming removed 7 bases from V and 1 base from J, with 10 bases in between. Per germline, CDR1 LNHDA and CDR2 SQIVND (reference sequence). The CDR3: CASNRHQNTEAFF. DNA for the CDR3: TGTGCCAGTAATAGACATCAGAACACTGAAGCTTTCTTT.

V is TRBV27 and J is TRBJ1-4; 8 positions agree with TRBD1. The V segment lost 4 bases and the J segment 4 bases; nucleotides outside the gene matches: 5. Germline V CDR1 and CDR2: MNHEY, SMNVEV (reference sequence). This CDR3 has 15 amino acids. The CDR3 region has the DNA TGTGCCAGCAGTTGGTCGACAGGGGTTAATGAAAAACTGTTTTTT. Translation gives CASSWSTGVNEKLFF.

This chain links TRBV7-2 with TRBJ2-5, with 9 nucleotides matching TRBD2. This CDR3 contains 15 residues. The germline V gene encodes CDR1 SGHTA and CDR2 FQGNSA. V shed 5 bases and J 5 bases; nucleotides not matched to a gene: 9. CDR3 bases: TGTGCCAGCAGCCCCAATCTAGCGGGGATGGAGACCCAGTACTTC. It codes for CASSPNLAGMETQYF. Variable domain in full (rest from reference TRBV7-2 and TRBJ2-5): GAGVSQSPSNKVTEKGKDVELRCDPISGHTALYWYRQSLGQGLEFLIYFQGNSAPDKSGLPSDRFSAERTGGSVSTLTIQRTQQEDSAVYLCASSPNLAGMETQYFGPGTRLLVL.

The genes are TRBV9 and TRBJ1-2; 8 nucleotides agree with TRBD1. This CDR3 spans 15 amino acids. Germline-derived CDR1 and CDR2 are SGDLS and YYNGEE. Losses at the gene ends were 0 bases for V and 6 bases for J; bases not matched to a gene: 7. As DNA, the CDR3 is TGTGCCAGCAGCGTAGAGGACAGGGTGGAAAATGGCTACACCTTC. It codes for CASSVEDRVENGYTF.

The chain employs TRBV27 and TRBJ1-1, with D unclear. Germline V gene data show CDR1 as MNHEY and CDR2 as SMNVEV (reference sequence). The CDR3 covers 14 residues. Trimming removed 2 bases at V and 2 bases at J, with 9 bases between. CDR3 protein: CASSLKFPNTEAFF. The CDR3, as DNA: TGTGCCAGCAGTTTAAAATTCCCTAACACTGAAGCTTTCTTT.